This T cell receptor (beta chain) was documented in a study of blood T cells in healthy people across ages. Study conclusions and caveats: The lack of PBMC sorting stopped any conclusive naive versus antigen-experienced comparison. TCR beta diversity tracked closely with naive T cell percentage.

Primed by a sample-barcoded 5' primer and a J-beta primer mix, a second PCR proceeded for about 7 to 11 cycles. TCRdb re-analysed the 5' RACE reads in MiXCR, keeping a single row per CDR3 protein. The sample contains 1.5 million to 2 million distinct CDR3 sequences, around 40% of which appear only once. Samples each yielded at least 6 micrograms of total RNA. Germline loops: CDR1 MNHEY, CDR2 SVGAGI. V shed 7 bases and J 2 bases; nucleotides not matched to a gene: 1. The CDR3 consists of 13 residues. In its sample, this clonotype was seen many times. Antigen specificity is unknown. The receptor's source is a human donor in good health. Material: blood. The chain employs TRBV6-5 and TRBJ2-1, with 8 bases lining up with TRBD2. This CDR3 reads CASTGGTYNEQFF. In DNA, the CDR3 is TGTGCCAGCACGGGAGGGACCTACAATGAGCAGTTCTTC.